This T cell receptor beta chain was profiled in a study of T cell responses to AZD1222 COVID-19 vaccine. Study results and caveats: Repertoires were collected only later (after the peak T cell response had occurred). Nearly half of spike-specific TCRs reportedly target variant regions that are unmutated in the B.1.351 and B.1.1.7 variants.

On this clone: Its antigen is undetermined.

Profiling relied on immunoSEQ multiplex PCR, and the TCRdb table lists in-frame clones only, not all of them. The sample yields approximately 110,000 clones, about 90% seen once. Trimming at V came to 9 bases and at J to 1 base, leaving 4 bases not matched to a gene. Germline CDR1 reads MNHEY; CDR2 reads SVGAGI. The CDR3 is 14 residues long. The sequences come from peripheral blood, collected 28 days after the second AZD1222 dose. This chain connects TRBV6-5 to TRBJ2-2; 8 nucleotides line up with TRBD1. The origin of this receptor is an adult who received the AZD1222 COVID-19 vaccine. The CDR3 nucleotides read TGTGCCAGAGGACAGGGAGGGAACACCGGGGAGCTGTTTTTT. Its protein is CARGQGGNTGELFF.